The source of this T cell receptor (beta chain) is a study of T cells after posttransplantation cyclophosphamide. This table comes from immunoSEQ multiplex PCR, and its TCRdb copy is limited to in-frame clones, with some not included. The sample has around 26,000 clones, none seen only once. Peripheral blood was collected from the related graft donor on the marrow donation day. At least ten counts were recorded for this clone. The germline V gene has CDR1 KGHSH and CDR2 LQKENI. V gave up 3 bases and J gave up 5 bases; unmatched junction bases: 3. The CDR3 extends over 15 amino acids. The sample comprised PBMCs. The chain has TRBV18 and TRBJ2-3, with 12 bases aligning to TRBD1. The receptor comes from a woman aged 50 to 60 in good health, CMV-negative, and a related stem cell transplant donor. The CDR3 protein is CASSPGTGGKDTQYF. The CDR3 DNA reads TGTGCCAGCTCACCGGGGACAGGGGGCAAAGATACGCAGTATTTT.